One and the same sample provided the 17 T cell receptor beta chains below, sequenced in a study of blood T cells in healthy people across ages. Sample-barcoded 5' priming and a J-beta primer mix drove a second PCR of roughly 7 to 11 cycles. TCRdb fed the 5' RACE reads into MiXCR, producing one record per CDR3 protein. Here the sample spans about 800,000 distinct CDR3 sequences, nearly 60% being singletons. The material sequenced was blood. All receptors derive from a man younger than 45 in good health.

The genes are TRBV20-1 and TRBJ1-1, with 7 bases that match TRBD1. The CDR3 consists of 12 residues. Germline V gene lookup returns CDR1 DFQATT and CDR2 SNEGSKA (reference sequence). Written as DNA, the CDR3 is TGCAGCACCCGACAGGGAAACACTGAAGCTTTCTTT. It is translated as CSTRQGNTEAFF.

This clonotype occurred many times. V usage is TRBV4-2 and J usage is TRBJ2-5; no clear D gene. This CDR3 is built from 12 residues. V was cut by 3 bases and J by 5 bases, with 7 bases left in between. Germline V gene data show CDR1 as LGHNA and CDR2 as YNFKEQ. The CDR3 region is CASSQSEETQYF. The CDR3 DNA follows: TGTGCCAGCAGCCAGTCAGAGGAGACCCAGTACTTC.

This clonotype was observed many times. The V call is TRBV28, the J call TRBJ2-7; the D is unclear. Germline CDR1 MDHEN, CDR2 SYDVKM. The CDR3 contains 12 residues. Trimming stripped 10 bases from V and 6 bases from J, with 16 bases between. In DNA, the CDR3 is TGTGCCACCTTAGACCCTTTGCTCGAGCAGTACTTC. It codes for CATLDPLLEQYF.

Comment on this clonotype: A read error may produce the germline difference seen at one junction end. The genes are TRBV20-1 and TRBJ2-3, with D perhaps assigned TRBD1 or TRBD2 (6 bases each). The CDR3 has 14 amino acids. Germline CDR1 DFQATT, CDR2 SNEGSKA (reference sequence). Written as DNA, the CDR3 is TGCAGTGCCAGAGGGGGGCGGGGCACAGATACGCAGTATTTT. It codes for CSARGGRGTDTQYF.

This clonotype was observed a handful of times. CDR3 in amino acids: CASSDRGAGALETQYF. The CDR3 nucleotides read TGTGCCAGCAGCGATCGGGGGGCGGGTGCTCTGGAGACCCAGTACTTC. This chain joins TRBV7-2 and TRBJ2-5; D perhaps matches TRBD2 (7 bases). Looked up from germline, CDR1 is SGHTA and CDR2 is FQGNSA. The CDR3 loop spans 16 amino acids. The V gene lost 5 bases and the J gene lost 5 bases, with 21 bases spanning the gap.

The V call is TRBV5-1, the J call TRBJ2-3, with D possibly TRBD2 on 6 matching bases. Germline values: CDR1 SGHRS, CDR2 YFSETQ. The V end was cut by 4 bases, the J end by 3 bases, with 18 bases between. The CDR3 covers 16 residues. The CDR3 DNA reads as TGCGCCAGCAGCAAGGGACTCCATCAAATGACAGATACGCAGTATTTT. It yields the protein CASSKGLHQMTDTQYF.

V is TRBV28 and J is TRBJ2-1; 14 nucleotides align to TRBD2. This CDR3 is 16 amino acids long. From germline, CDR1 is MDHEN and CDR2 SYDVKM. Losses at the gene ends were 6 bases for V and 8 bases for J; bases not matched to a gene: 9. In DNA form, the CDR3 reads TGTGCCAGCAGGATACGGGGACTAGCGGGAGCGGATGAGCAGTTCTTC. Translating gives CASRIRGLAGADEQFF.

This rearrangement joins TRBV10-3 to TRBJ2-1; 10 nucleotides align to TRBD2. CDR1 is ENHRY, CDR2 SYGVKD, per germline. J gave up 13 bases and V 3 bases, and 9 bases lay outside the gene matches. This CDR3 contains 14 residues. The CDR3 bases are TGTGCCATCAGTGACGGGACTAGCGTAGAGACCCAGTTCTTC. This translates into CAISDGTSVETQFF.

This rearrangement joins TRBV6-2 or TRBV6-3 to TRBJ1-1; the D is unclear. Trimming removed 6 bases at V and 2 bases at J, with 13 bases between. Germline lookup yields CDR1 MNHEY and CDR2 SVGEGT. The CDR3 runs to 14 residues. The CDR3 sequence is CASRPVIENTEAFF. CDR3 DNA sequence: TGTGCCAGCAGGCCAGTTATTGAAAACACTGAAGCTTTCTTT.

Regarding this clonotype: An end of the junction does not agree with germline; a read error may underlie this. The CDR3 DNA follows: TGTGCCGGCAGCCTCGGAGGGGCCGGGGGCTACACCTTC. This encodes CAGSLGGAGGYTF. This chain links TRBV7-2 with TRBJ1-2; a weak D match, TRBD1 (5 bases). The V gene's germline CDR1 is SGHTA and CDR2 FQGNSA. This CDR3 is built from 13 residues.

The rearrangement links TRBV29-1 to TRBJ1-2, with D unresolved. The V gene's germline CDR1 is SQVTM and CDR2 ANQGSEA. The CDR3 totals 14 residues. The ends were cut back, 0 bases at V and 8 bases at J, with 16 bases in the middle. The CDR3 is CSVEDPSTVRGYTF. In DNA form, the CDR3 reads TGCAGCGTTGAAGACCCGTCCACGGTGAGGGGCTACACCTTC.

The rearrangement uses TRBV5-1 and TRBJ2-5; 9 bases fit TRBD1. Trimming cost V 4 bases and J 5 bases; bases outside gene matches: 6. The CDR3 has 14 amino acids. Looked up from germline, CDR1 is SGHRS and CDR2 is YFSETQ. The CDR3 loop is CASSEGTGHETQYF. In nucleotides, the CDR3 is TGCGCCAGCAGCGAAGGGACAGGGCACGAGACCCAGTACTTC. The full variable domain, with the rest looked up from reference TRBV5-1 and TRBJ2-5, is KAGVTQTPRYLIKTRGQQVTLSCSPISGHRSVSWYQQTPGQGLQFLFEYFSETQRNKGNFPGRFSGRQFSNSRSEMNVSTLELGDSALYLCASSEGTGHETQYFGPGTRLLVL.

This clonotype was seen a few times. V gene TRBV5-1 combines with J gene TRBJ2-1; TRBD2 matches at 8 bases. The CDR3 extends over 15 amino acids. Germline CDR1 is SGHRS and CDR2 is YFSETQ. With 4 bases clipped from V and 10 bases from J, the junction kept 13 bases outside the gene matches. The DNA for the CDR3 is TGCGCCAGCAGCCCCGTTGCCAGCGGGGGTTGGGAGCAGTTCTTC. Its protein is CASSPVASGGWEQFF.

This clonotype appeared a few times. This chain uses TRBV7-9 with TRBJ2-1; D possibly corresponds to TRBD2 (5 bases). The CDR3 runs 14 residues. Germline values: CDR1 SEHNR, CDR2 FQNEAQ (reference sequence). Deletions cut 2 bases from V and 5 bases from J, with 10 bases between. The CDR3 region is CASSLITGDNEQFF. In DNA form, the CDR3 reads TGTGCCAGCAGCTTAATCACCGGGGACAATGAGCAGTTCTTC. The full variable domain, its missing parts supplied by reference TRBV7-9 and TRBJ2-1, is DTGVSQNPRHKITKRGQNVTFRCDPISEHNRLYWYRQTLGQGPEFLTYFQNEAQLEKSRLLSDRFSAERPKGSFSTLEIQRTEQGDSAMYLCASSLITGDNEQFFGPGTRLTVL.

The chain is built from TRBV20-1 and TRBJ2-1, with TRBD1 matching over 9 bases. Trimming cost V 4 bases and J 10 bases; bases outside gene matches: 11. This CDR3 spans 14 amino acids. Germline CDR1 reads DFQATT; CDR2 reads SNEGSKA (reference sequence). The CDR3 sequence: CSATDRGLSYEQFF. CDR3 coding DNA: TGCAGTGCTACTGACAGGGGGTTATCCTACGAGCAGTTCTTC.

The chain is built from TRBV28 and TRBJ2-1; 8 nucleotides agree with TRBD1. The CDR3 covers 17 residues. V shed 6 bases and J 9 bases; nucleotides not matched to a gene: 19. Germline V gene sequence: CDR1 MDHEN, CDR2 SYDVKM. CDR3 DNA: TGTGCCAGCAGAACCAATATAGGACAGGGAAGGCGCGGTGAGCAGTTCTTC. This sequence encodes CASRTNIGQGRRGEQFF.

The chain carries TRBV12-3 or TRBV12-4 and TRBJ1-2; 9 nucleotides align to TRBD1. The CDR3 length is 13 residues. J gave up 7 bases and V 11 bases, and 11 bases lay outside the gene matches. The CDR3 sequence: CACIRQGERGYTF. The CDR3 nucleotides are TGTGCCTGCATCCGACAGGGGGAGCGTGGCTACACCTTC.